This TCR beta chain was obtained from a study of graft-versus-host responses after intestinal transplantation. As for the study in general: Multivisceral, liver-intestinal, or isolated intestinal transplants were received by the recipients. Every transplant recipient was induced with anti-thymocyte globulin, then maintained on tacrolimus and steroids for roughly 3 years.

Of note for this clone: Its antigen is not known.

Germline-derived CDR1 and CDR2 are SNHLY and FYNNEI. The ends lost 8 bases at V and 0 bases at J; junction bases unmatched: 2. The CDR3 sequence is 15 residues long. Study-level points and caveats: Ileal or blood samples showed some GvH clones first, and such clones were also found in recipient marrow.

Method: immunoSEQ multiplex PCR; TCRdb's copy keeps in-frame clones and lacks some. The repertoire holds around 45,000 clones, with nearly 95% as singletons. The receptor was isolated from a human donor who was the organ donor for an intestinal transplant. The sequencing here drew on unstimulated CD4+ T cells sorted from spleen or lymph node cells, taken before transplant. The chain joins TRBV2 to TRBJ2-2; the match to TRBD2 covers 11 bases. The DNA for the CDR3 is TGTGCCAGCGTGACTAGCGGGACGAACACCGGGGAGCTGTTTTTT. Residues: CASVTSGTNTGELFF.